This entry describes one T cell receptor beta chain. The assay was immunoSEQ multiplex PCR, and TCRdb's table has in-frame clones only and misses some. The sample lists some 180,000 clones, around nine tenths seen once, with roughly 21% in the top ten. The V end lost 5 bases, the J end lost 2 bases, and 34 bases lay between the germline ends. Germline loops: CDR1 SEHNR, CDR2 FQNEAQ (reference sequence). This CDR3 has 22 residues. This entry belongs to a study of blood T cell repertoires in COVID-19. This chain connects TRBV7-9 to TRBJ1-5; perhaps TRBD1 as D (6 bases). The TCR was taken from a man in his 60s with active or convalescent COVID-19. The source material was peripheral blood. CDR3 coding DNA: TGTGCCAGCAGCATCAGCCATATCGCGGGGGGGCCCCTCCGAGGGGGCAATCAGCCCCAGCATTTT. Protein: CASSISHIAGGPLRGGNQPQHF.